This T cell receptor (beta chain) originates from a study of T cell repertoires in cytomegalovirus infection. The wider study: Public TCR beta signatures provided an indication of both CMV infection and a matching HLA type.

This clonotype came up a few times. Its cognate antigen is unknown. Study results and caveats: People with CMV and the relevant HLA were identified by cumulative public TCR beta family frequency.

TCRdb itself ran the reads through MiXCR, one entry per CDR3 protein. The sample yields approximately 400,000 distinct CDR3 sequences, 31% seen once. The sequenced sample consisted of PBMCs. This TCR came from a human donor in good health (CMV status not recorded). Some clones in this sample may be carry-over from other donors' samples.

CDR3 amino acids: CASSTTGSPGNEQFF. The CDR3 DNA reads TGTGCCAGCAGTACGACAGGTAGCCCTGGTAATGAGCAGTTCTTC. The chain combines TRBV27 with TRBJ2-1; maybe TRBD1 (6 bases). Germline CDR1 is MNHEY and CDR2 is SMNVEV (reference sequence). Trimming left V 5 bases short and J 7 bases short, with 18 bases between. This CDR3 spans 15 amino acids.